These 11 T cell receptor beta chains came from one sample sequenced in a study of blood T cells in healthy people across ages. Using a J-beta primer mix together with a sample-barcoded 5' primer, a second PCR was run for roughly 7 to 11 cycles. From the 5' RACE reads, TCRdb called clonotypes with MiXCR, one entry per CDR3 protein. The sample has roughly 1.4 million distinct CDR3 sequences; roughly 59% are singletons. Source material: blood. The receptor source for this set is a man younger than 35 in good health.

CDR3 sequence: CASSRRADTQYF. In nucleotides, the CDR3 is TGCGCCAGCAGCCGCAGGGCAGATACGCAGTATTTT. The chain joins TRBV4-1 to TRBJ2-3; tentative D call: TRBD1 (5 bases). The V end was cut by 4 bases, the J end by 4 bases, with 6 bases between. CDR1 is MGHRA and CDR2 is YSYEKL in the germline V gene. There are 12 residues in the CDR3.

The chain carries TRBV14 and TRBJ2-1; D ambiguous. CDR1 and CDR2 (germline): SGHDN, FVKESK. The CDR3 is 15 amino acids. V lost 4 bases and J 0 bases, leaving 10 bases between the germline ends. CDR3 bases: TGTGCCAGCAGCCCGTCTCTAAGCTCCTACAATGAGCAGTTCTTC. This gives the protein CASSPSLSSYNEQFF.

This clonotype was recorded a few times. The J gene is TRBJ1-1, the V gene TRBV29-1; D gene unclear. Trimming removed 7 bases from V and 0 bases from J, with 6 bases in between. Germline assignment: CDR1 SQVTM and CDR2 ANQGSEA. CDR3 length equals 11 residues. For the CDR3, the DNA is TGCAGCGGCACACTGAACACTGAAGCTTTCTTT. Encoded protein: CSGTLNTEAFF.

The genes are TRBV7-9 and TRBJ2-7; the match to TRBD2 covers 11 bases. Losses at the gene ends were 2 bases for V and 3 bases for J; bases not matched to a gene: 15. The CDR3 totals 19 residues. CDR1 is SEHNR and CDR2 is FQNEAQ in the germline V gene (reference sequence). Here the CDR3 DNA reads TGTGCCAGCAGCTTAATCGGTGGTAGCGGGAGGGCCATTGACTACGAGCAGTACTTC. Translating gives CASSLIGGSGRAIDYEQYF.

The rearrangement joins TRBV2 to TRBJ2-5; D is uncertain. Germline assignment: CDR1 SNHLY and CDR2 FYNNEI. The CDR3 contains 12 residues. Trimming pared 7 bases from V and 1 base from J, leaving 7 bases between. CDR3 nucleotides: TGTGCCAGCACATCGGTCCAAGAGACCCAGTACTTC. Translation gives CASTSVQETQYF.

The rearrangement uses TRBV5-1 and TRBJ1-1; 7 bases fit TRBD1. The CDR3 covers 16 residues. The junction had 8 bases not matched to a gene; V was cut back by 3 bases and J by 0 bases. Germline V lookup: CDR1 SGHRS, CDR2 YFSETQ. The CDR3 DNA is TGCGCCAGCAGCTCCGCGGTGACAGGGTTGAACACTGAAGCTTTCTTT. This gives the protein CASSSAVTGLNTEAFF.

This chain links TRBV5-1 with TRBJ2-1; TRBD1 aligns across 7 bases. V trimming: 3 bases; J trimming: 7 bases; junction bases outside the gene matches: 7. CDR3 length equals 14 residues. Germline CDR1 SGHRS, CDR2 YFSETQ. CDR3 region: CASSYTGTENEQFF. The CDR3 coding sequence is TGCGCCAGCAGCTACACCGGGACAGAGAATGAGCAGTTCTTC.

J is TRBJ2-7 and V is TRBV29-1; possible D gene TRBD1, 5 bases. V gave up 5 bases and J gave up 0 bases, with 11 bases separating them. In germline, CDR1 is SQVTM, CDR2 ANQGSEA. CDR3 length: 13 amino acids. The CDR3 spells CSVRQGSSYEQYF. CDR3 DNA sequence: TGCAGCGTTCGGCAGGGTAGCTCCTACGAGCAGTACTTC.

The chain is built from TRBV7-8 and TRBJ2-4; possible D gene TRBD1, 6 bases. The CDR3 totals 16 residues. Germline loops: CDR1 SGHVS, CDR2 FQNEAQ. V dropped 5 bases and J dropped 3 bases, with 17 bases sitting between them. The CDR3 reads CASSRRTDLGKNIQYF. The CDR3 region has the DNA TGTGCCAGCAGCCGCCGGACAGACCTTGGCAAAAACATTCAGTACTTC.

The chain couples TRBV10-3 to TRBJ2-1, with 8 nucleotides matching TRBD2. The V and J ends lost 6 bases and 5 bases, in that order; junction bases with no gene match: 9. Germline V gene data show CDR1 as ENHRY and CDR2 as SYGVKD. The CDR3 has 15 amino acids. In DNA form, the CDR3 reads TGTGCCATCAGCCCAGGCGGGGGGCGGAACAATGAGCAGTTCTTC. Translating gives CAISPGGGRNNEQFF.

This rearrangement joins TRBV2 to TRBJ1-4, with D uncertain. Germline V gives CDR1 SNHLY, CDR2 FYNNEI. Trimming took off 0 bases at V and 5 bases at J, with 7 bases between the two ends. CDR3 size: 14 residues. CDR3: CASSEAIKNEKLFF. DNA for the CDR3: TGTGCCAGCAGTGAAGCGATTAAGAATGAAAAACTGTTTTTT.